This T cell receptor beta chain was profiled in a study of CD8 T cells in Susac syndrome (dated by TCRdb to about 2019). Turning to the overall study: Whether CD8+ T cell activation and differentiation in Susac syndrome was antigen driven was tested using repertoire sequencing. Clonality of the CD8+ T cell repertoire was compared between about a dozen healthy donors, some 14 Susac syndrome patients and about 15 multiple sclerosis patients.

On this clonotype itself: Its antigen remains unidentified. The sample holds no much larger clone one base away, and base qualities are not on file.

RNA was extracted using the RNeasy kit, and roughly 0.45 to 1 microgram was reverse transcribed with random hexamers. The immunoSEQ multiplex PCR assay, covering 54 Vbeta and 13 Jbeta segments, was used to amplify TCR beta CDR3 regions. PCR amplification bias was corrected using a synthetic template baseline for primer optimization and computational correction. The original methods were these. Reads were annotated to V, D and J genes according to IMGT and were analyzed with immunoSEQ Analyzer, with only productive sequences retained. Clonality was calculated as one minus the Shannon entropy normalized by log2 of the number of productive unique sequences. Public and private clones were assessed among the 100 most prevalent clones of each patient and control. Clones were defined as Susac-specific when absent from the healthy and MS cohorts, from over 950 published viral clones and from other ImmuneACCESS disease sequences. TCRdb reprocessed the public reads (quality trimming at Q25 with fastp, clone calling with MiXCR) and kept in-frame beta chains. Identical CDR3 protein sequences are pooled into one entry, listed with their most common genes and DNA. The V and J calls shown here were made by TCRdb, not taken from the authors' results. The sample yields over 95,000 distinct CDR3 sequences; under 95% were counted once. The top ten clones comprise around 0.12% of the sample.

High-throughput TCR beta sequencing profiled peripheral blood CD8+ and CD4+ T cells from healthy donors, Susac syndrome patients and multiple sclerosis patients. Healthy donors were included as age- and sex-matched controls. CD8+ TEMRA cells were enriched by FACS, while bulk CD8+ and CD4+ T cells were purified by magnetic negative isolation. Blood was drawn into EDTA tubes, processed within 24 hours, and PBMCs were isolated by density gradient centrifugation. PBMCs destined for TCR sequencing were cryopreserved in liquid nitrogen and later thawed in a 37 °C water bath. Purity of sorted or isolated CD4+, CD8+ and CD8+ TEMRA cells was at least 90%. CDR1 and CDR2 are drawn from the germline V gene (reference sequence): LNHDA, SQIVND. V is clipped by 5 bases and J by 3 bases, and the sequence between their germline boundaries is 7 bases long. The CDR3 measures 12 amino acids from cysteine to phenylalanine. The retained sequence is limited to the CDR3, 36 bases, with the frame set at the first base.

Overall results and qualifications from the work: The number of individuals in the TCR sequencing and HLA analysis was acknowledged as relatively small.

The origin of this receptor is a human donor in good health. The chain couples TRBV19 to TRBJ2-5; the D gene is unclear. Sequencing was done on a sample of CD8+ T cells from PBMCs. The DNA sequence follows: TGTGCCAGTAGTCCGGGTGAAGAGACCCAGTACTTC. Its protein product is CASSPGEETQYF.